The next 9 T cell receptor beta chains were all read from a single sample in a study of T cell changes during pregnancy in multiple sclerosis. The repertoire was sequenced with immunoSEQ multiplex PCR; TCRdb's copy has only in-frame clones and lacks some. The table has over 25,000 clones, nearly 90% seen once. The sample was CD8+ T cells from peripheral blood mononuclear cells, taken in the second trimester of pregnancy. The receptors originated from a female donor with multiple sclerosis, enrolled in a pregnancy study.

The chain recombines TRBV27 with TRBJ2-3; 10 nucleotides agree with TRBD2. V gave up 2 bases and J gave up 3 bases; unmatched junction bases: 8. This CDR3 region has 17 residues. Germline CDR1 is MNHEY and CDR2 is SMNVEV (reference sequence). The CDR3 bases are TGTGCCAGCAGTTTACCCCCTAGCGGGAGTGGAACAGATACGCAGTATTTT. It codes for CASSLPPSGSGTDTQYF.

The chain couples TRBV19 to TRBJ1-2; TRBD1 aligns across 8 bases. The trim removed 6 bases at V and 3 bases at J, leaving 9 bases unmatched. There are 15 residues in the CDR3. Germline V gives CDR1 LNHDA, CDR2 SQIVND (reference sequence). This chain's CDR3 is CASSPWTGSDYGYTF. The CDR3 bases are TGTGCCAGTAGCCCATGGACAGGGTCTGACTATGGCTACACCTTC.

This clone was found once. The chain uses TRBV11-2 and TRBJ2-7; no clear D gene. The germline V gene encodes CDR1 SGHAT and CDR2 FQNNGV. The V and J ends lost 3 bases and 4 bases respectively, with 4 bases between them. CDR3 size: 11 residues. CDR3 nucleotide sequence: TGTGCCAGCAGCTTTAATTACGAGCAGTACTTC. Protein product: CASSFNYEQYF.

Here the CDR3 DNA reads TGCGCCAGCAGCCAAGTGGGAGGCTATGGCTACACCTTC. It is translated as CASSQVGGYGYTF. The chain joins TRBV4-1 to TRBJ1-2; no clear D gene. The V and J ends lost 1 base and 4 bases respectively, with 7 bases between them. Germline CDR1 reads MGHRA; CDR2 reads YSYEKL. The CDR3 is 13 amino acids.

V gene TRBV11-2 combines with J gene TRBJ2-2; D unresolved. V lost 5 bases and J lost 2, with 6 bases in between. The germline gives CDR1 SGHAT, CDR2 FQNNGV. The CDR3 extends over 13 amino acids. The CDR3 spells CASSPENTGELFF. The CDR3, as DNA: TGTGCCAGCAGCCCAGAAAACACCGGGGAGCTGTTTTTT.

The chain has TRBV27 and TRBJ1-2; 8 bases align to TRBD1. V lost 5 bases and J lost 1; bases outside the gene matches: 12. Germline-derived CDR1 and CDR2 are MNHEY and SMNVEV (reference sequence). This CDR3 contains 17 residues. CDR3 sequence: CASSTGTGPVFNYGYTF. The DNA for the CDR3 is TGTGCCAGCAGTACCGGGACAGGTCCTGTTTTTAACTATGGCTACACCTTC.

In regard to this clone: Given the absence of the conserved phenylalanine or tryptophan at the CDR3 end, a read error is likely. Because the CDR3's place on the DNA is in doubt, the DNA is left out and the CDR3 is given as listed by TCRdb. J is TRBJ2-7 and V is TRBV21-1; the table's D call, TRBD1, was not checked against the DNA. TRBV21-1 is given as a pseudogene. The CDR3 spans 9 amino acids, including both terminal residues. The CDR3 is CASSKQNTL.

The genes are TRBV2 and TRBJ1-4; D not resolved. The V and J ends lost 4 bases and 6 bases respectively, with 18 bases between them. Germline V gene data show CDR1 as SNHLY and CDR2 as FYNNEI. The CDR3 length is 16 residues. CDR3 nucleotides: TGTGCCAGCAGTGCTGGTAATAGAGGGCTGGATGAAAAACTGTTTTTT. Protein sequence: CASSAGNRGLDEKLFF. Using reference TRBV2 and TRBJ1-4 for the parts outside the CDR3, the full variable domain is EPEVTQTPSHQVTQMGQEVILRCVPISNHLYFYWYRQILGQKVEFLVSFYNNEISEKSEIFDDQFSVERPDGSNFTLKIRSTKLEDSAMYFCASSAGNRGLDEKLFFGSGTQLSVL.

This clone is labeled as medium-sized. The chain employs TRBV6-1 and TRBJ1-6, with a possible D match to TRBD1 (6 bases). V lost 1 base to trimming and J lost 6 bases, with 7 bases between them. Germline loops: CDR1 MNHNS, CDR2 SASEGT. This CDR3 region has 14 residues. The CDR3 bases are TGTGCCAGCAGTGAAGGAGGGGGTAATTCACCCCTCCACTTT. It specifies CASSEGGGNSPLHF.